Below, 19 T cell receptor beta chains from the same sample are listed, as sequenced in a study of cytomegalovirus exposure and HLA in healthy donors. The PCR made use of 60 Vbeta and 13 Jbeta primers. Sequencing was performed with immunoSEQ multiplex PCR; in TCRdb, only in-frame clones are kept and a portion is missing. The table lists 80,000 to 130,000 clones, around 79% of them singletons, with roughly 13% in the top ten. Sequencing input: PBMCs. The receptors here all came from a male donor in good health and CMV-seropositive.

V is TRBV4-3 and J is TRBJ2-6, with 7 bases that match TRBD1. Germline V lookup: CDR1 LGHNA, CDR2 YSLEER. The CDR3 is made up of 16 amino acids. After removal of 4 bases from V and 2 bases from J, the junction contained 5 bases not matched to a gene. Here the CDR3 reads CASSPKQGTGANVLTF. CDR3 coding DNA: TGCGCCAGCAGCCCTAAACAGGGGACTGGGGCCAACGTCCTGACTTTC.

V is TRBV6-6 and J is TRBJ2-1; D gene ambiguous. Germline CDR1 reads MNHNY; CDR2 reads SVGAGI (reference sequence). There are 14 residues in the CDR3. The V end lost 5 bases, the J end lost 5 bases, and 13 bases lay between the germline ends. The CDR3 is CASSQPSANNEQFF. DNA for the CDR3: TGTGCCAGCAGTCAGCCCTCAGCGAACAATGAGCAGTTCTTC.

The CDR3 DNA follows: TGCGCCAGCAGCCTCCGGGTCCCAGGGGCTGGGGCCAACGTCCTGACTTTC. This gives the protein CASSLRVPGAGANVLTF. The gene calls are TRBV4-3 and TRBJ2-6; perhaps TRBD1 as D (6 bases). The germline CDR1 and CDR2 sequences are LGHNA and YSLEER. This CDR3 is built from 17 residues. Trimming took 4 bases from V and 2 from J, leaving 15 bases between them.

Many counts were recorded for this clone. As DNA, the CDR3 is TGTGCCAGCAGTGAATACAGGGTGCAGATCTCTGGAAACACCATATATTTT. Amino acids: CASSEYRVQISGNTIYF. The V call is TRBV2, the J call TRBJ1-3; tentative D call: TRBD1 (6 bases). V was cut by 2 bases and J by 0 bases, with 14 bases left in between. Germline CDR1 reads SNHLY; CDR2 reads FYNNEI. The CDR3 has 17 amino acids. Full variable domain (rest looked up from reference TRBV2 and TRBJ1-3): EPEVTQTPSHQVTQMGQEVILRCVPISNHLYFYWYRQILGQKVEFLVSFYNNEISEKSEIFDDQFSVERPDGSNFTLKIRSTKLEDSAMYFCASSEYRVQISGNTIYFGEGSWLTVV.

The chain has TRBV9 and TRBJ1-6, with 9 bases lining up with TRBD1. V lost 4 bases and J lost 10; bases outside the gene matches: 9. Germline V CDR1 and CDR2: SGDLS, YYNGEE. The CDR3 extends over 15 amino acids. CDR3 sequence reads: CASSPRGQGASPLHF. CDR3 nucleotide sequence: TGTGCCAGCAGCCCCAGGGGACAGGGAGCATCACCCCTCCACTTT. Full variable domain (remainder filled in from reference TRBV9 and TRBJ1-6): DSGVTQTPKHLITATGQRVTLRCSPRSGDLSVYWYQQSLDQGLQFLIQYYNGEERAKGNILERFSAQQFPDLHSELNLSSLELGDSALYFCASSPRGQGASPLHFGNGTRLTVT.

This sequence joins TRBV13 and TRBJ2-7; 12 positions match TRBD2. V was pared by 7 bases and J by 7 bases, with 14 bases of the junction left unmatched. Germline values: CDR1 PRHDT, CDR2 FYEKMQ (reference sequence). The CDR3 runs to 16 residues. This CDR3 is CASTPASGGGFREQYF. The CDR3 DNA reads TGTGCCAGCACCCCAGCTAGCGGGGGGGGATTTAGGGAGCAGTACTTC.

The V call is TRBV30, the J call TRBJ2-1; tentative D call: TRBD2 (5 bases). The V gene lost 8 bases and the J gene lost 5 bases, with 16 bases spanning the gap. Germline V CDR1 and CDR2: GTSNPN, SVGIG (reference sequence). The CDR3 runs 13 residues. The CDR3 region is CARARGLNNEQFF. CDR3 in DNA: TGTGCCCGCGCTCGAGGACTTAACAATGAGCAGTTCTTC.

This rearrangement joins TRBV1 to TRBJ1-3. TRBV1 has pseudogene status. The CDR3 is 17 residues long. The CDR3 DNA follows: TGCACCAGCAGCCTGTGGAGCCTCCCCTCTGATGGAAACACCATATATTTT. Residues: CTSSLWSLPSDGNTIYF.

The J gene is TRBJ2-1, the V gene TRBV6-5; tentative D call: TRBD2 (6 bases). This CDR3 has 13 amino acids. Looked up from germline, CDR1 is MNHEY and CDR2 is SVGAGI. V shed 6 bases and J shed 7 bases, with 13 bases lying between them. The CDR3 DNA sequence: TGTGCCAGCAGGAGGTGGGAGGATAATGAGCAGTTCTTC. Translation: CASRRWEDNEQFF.

The rearrangement links TRBV5-1 to TRBJ2-7; TRBD2 is a possible D gene (6 bases). The germline CDR1 and CDR2 sequences are SGHRS and YFSETQ. The CDR3 has 12 residues. V was cut by 3 bases and J by 6 bases, with 10 bases left in between. In DNA, the CDR3 is TGCGCCAGCAGCTCGACTAGGCGCGAGCAGTACTTC. Its protein is CASSSTRREQYF.

The CDR3 nucleotides are TGTGCCAGTAGTAGCCAGGGGGCCCGGGATCAGCCCCAGCATTTT. This encodes CASSSQGARDQPQHF. The chain uses TRBV19 and TRBJ1-5; 8 bases agree with TRBD1. With V trimmed by 4 bases and J by 5 bases, 7 bases remained unmatched. Germline V CDR1 and CDR2: LNHDA, SQIVND (reference sequence). The CDR3 runs to 15 residues.

The chain links TRBV27 to TRBJ1-5, with TRBD1 matching over 11 bases. Trimming at V came to 3 bases and at J to 1 base, leaving 8 bases not matched to a gene. This CDR3 is 18 amino acids long. Germline CDR1 is MNHEY and CDR2 is SMNVEV (reference sequence). This chain's CDR3 is CASSFQGTGGGSNQPQHF. For the CDR3, the DNA is TGTGCCAGCAGTTTCCAAGGGACAGGGGGAGGGAGCAATCAGCCCCAGCATTTT.

This clone came up many times. The chain has TRBV4-2 and TRBJ2-1, with 16 bases lining up with TRBD2. With V trimmed by 0 bases and J by 10 bases, 3 bases remained unmatched. Germline-derived CDR1 and CDR2 are LGHNA and YNFKEQ. The CDR3 is 16 amino acids. The CDR3 nucleotides read TGTGCCAGCAGCCAAGATGGGGGACTAGCGGGGGGGGAGCAGTTCTTC. Its translation: CASSQDGGLAGGEQFF.

The chain joins TRBV27 to TRBJ2-1; the D gene is possibly TRBD1 (6 bases). The V end was cut by 0 bases, the J end by 10 bases, with 13 bases between. Germline V lookup: CDR1 MNHEY, CDR2 SMNVEV (reference sequence). The CDR3 runs to 14 residues. The CDR3 region is CASSLSGTGIEQFF. In DNA form, the CDR3 reads TGTGCCAGCAGTTTATCGGGTACAGGGATCGAGCAGTTCTTC.

The chain employs TRBV6-4 and TRBJ1-1, with unresolved D. Germline CDR1 MRHNA, CDR2 SNTAGT. The CDR3 is 13 amino acids. Trimming pared 2 bases from V and 6 bases from J, leaving 10 bases between. For the CDR3, the DNA is TGTGCCAGCAGTGACGAACCAGAACCTGAAGCTTTCTTT. Protein: CASSDEPEPEAFF.

The chain links TRBV7-9 to TRBJ1-1; D is possibly TRBD1 (5 bases). Deletions cut 0 bases from V and 7 bases from J, with 6 bases between. The germline gives CDR1 SEHNR, CDR2 FQNEAQ (reference sequence). This CDR3 contains 12 residues. In nucleotides, the CDR3 is TGTGCCAGCAGCTTAGCGGGGGGTGAAGCTTTCTTT. Protein: CASSLAGGEAFF.

The J gene is TRBJ1-1, the V gene TRBV18; maybe TRBD1 (6 bases). V was pared by 4 bases and J by 4 bases, with 13 bases between. From germline, CDR1 is KGHSH and CDR2 LQKENI. CDR3 length equals 14 residues. CDR3 in amino acids: CASSLRGGSTEAFF. CDR3 in DNA: TGTGCCAGCTCACTAAGGGGGGGGAGCACTGAAGCTTTCTTT. Looking up the rest from reference TRBV18 and TRBJ1-1 gives the full variable domain: NAGVMQNPRHLVRRRGQEARLRCSPMKGHSHVYWYRQLPEEGLKFMVYLQKENIIDESGMPKERFSAEFPKEGPSILRIQQVVRGDSAAYFCASSLRGGSTEAFFGQGTRLTVV.

V usage is TRBV2 and J usage is TRBJ2-7; 12 positions agree with TRBD2. The germline CDR1 and CDR2 sequences are SNHLY and FYNNEI. The CDR3 extends over 17 amino acids. Trimming cost V 6 bases and J 2 bases; bases outside gene matches: 11. The CDR3 is CASSSESLAGGTYEQYF. CDR3 DNA sequence: TGTGCCAGCAGCAGCGAATCACTAGCGGGGGGCACCTACGAGCAGTACTTC.

The J gene is TRBJ1-1, the V gene TRBV7-2; 7 nucleotides align to TRBD1. The CDR3 length is 15 residues. Trimming took 4 bases from V and 3 from J; bases not matched to a gene: 8. Germline V CDR1 and CDR2: SGHTA, FQGNSA. This CDR3 is CASSSHRGRDTEAFF. CDR3 DNA sequence: TGTGCCAGCAGCTCACACAGGGGTCGGGACACTGAAGCTTTCTTT. Filled out from reference TRBV7-2 and TRBJ1-1, the complete variable domain reads GAGVSQSPSNKVTEKGKDVELRCDPISGHTALYWYRQSLGQGLEFLIYFQGNSAPDKSGLPSDRFSAERTGGSVSTLTIQRTQQEDSAVYLCASSSHRGRDTEAFFGQGTRLTVV.